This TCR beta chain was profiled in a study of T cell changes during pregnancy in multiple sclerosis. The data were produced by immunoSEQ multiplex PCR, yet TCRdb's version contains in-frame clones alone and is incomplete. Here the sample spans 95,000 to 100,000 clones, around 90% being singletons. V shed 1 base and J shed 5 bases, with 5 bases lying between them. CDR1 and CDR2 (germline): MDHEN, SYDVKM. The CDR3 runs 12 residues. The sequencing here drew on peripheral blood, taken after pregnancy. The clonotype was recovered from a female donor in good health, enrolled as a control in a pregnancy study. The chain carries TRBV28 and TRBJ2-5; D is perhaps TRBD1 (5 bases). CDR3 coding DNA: TGTGCCAGCAGTTTATCAGGGGAGACCCAGTACTTC. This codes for CASSLSGETQYF.